This TCR beta chain was captured by sequencing in a study of OX40 agonist ivuxolimab in advanced cancers. In its sample, this clone was seen a few times. TCRdb's table, derived via immunoSEQ multiplex PCR, lists solely in-frame clones and lacks some. Of about 17,000 clones detected, nearly 75% appear once; the ten largest clones hold over 25%. CDR3 size: 16 residues. The TCR comes from an adult with an advanced solid tumor such as melanoma, head and neck, liver or kidney cancer. The sequencing used CD4+ or CD8+ T cells sorted from blood, collected in a trial of the OX40 agonist ivuxolimab. The rearrangement links TRBV21-1 to TRBJ1-2; TRBD1 reflects the table's D call only, with no check against the DNA. TRBV21-1 is designated a pseudogene. CDR3 DNA: TGTGCCAGCAGCAAAGATGAGGGGGATGCGTTATGTGGCTACACCTTC. This gives the protein CASSKDEGDALCGYTF.